A selection of T cell receptor beta chains follows, all from one sample in a study of cytomegalovirus exposure and HLA in healthy donors. Some clones are missing from TCRdb's copy, which holds only in-frame ones; the method was immunoSEQ multiplex PCR. The sample lists about 220,000 clones, 75% to 95% occurring once. The sequenced sample was PBMCs. The source is a woman younger than 30 in good health and CMV-seronegative. Each CDR3 is given with its conserved first and last residue. The D gene is left open where the match is weak. Only some rows state a clone size, as once, few, many or a class for expanded clones.

d_gene | abundance | j_gene | v_gene | CDR3nt | CDR3aa
- | - | TRBJ2-1 | TRBV19 | TGTGCCAGTAGTGCGAGTAGCAACAATGAGCAGTTCTTC | CASSASSNNEQFF
TRBD1 | - | TRBJ1-2 | TRBV29-1 | TGCAGCGTGACAGGGTCCCCGAGTCCTAACTATGGCTACACCTTC | CSVTGSPSPNYGYTF
- | few | TRBJ1-2 | TRBV10-3 | TGTGCCATCAGTGAGTTAGGTGCCCTGGGCAATGGCTACACCTTC | CAISELGALGNGYTF
TRBD2 | - | TRBJ2-7 | TRBV27 | TGTGCCAGCAGTTTGGGGGGGAGGTACGAGCAGTACTTC | CASSLGGRYEQYF
TRBD1 | - | TRBJ1-2 | TRBV2 | TGTGCCAGCAGTGAAGGTACAGGGGGCTATGGCTACACCTTC | CASSEGTGGYGYTF
TRBD2 | - | TRBJ2-7 | TRBV27 | TGTGCCAGCAGCTTGCGGGGGACCTCCTACGAGCAGTACTTC | CASSLRGTSYEQYF
- | - | TRBJ2-1 | TRBV19 | TGTGCCAGCCAAGCGGGTACCTCCTACAATGAGCAGTTCTTC | CASQAGTSYNEQFF
- | few | TRBJ2-7 | TRBV27 | TGTGCCAGCAGTTTTGGAGGGATAGCCCTTTCCGAGCAGTACTTC | CASSFGGIALSEQYF
- | - | TRBJ1-2 | TRBV4-1 | TGCGCCAGCAGCCAAGACGGGTCGGGTGGCTACACCTTC | CASSQDGSGGYTF
- | - | TRBJ1-1 | TRBV6-1 | TGTGCCAGCAGTCTCCCCACAACTGAAGCTTTCTTT | CASSLPTTEAFF
TRBD1 | - | TRBJ2-1 | TRBV5-6 | TGTGCCAGCAGCCGGTACGGTAGGGACAGAACTAATGAGCAGTTCTTC | CASSRYGRDRTNEQFF
TRBD1 | once | TRBJ2-5 | TRBV6-5 | TGTGCCAGCAAGATCGCCGGGACAGGGGAAGAGACCCAGTACTTC | CASKIAGTGEETQYF
- | - | TRBJ2-2 | TRBV6-1 | TGTGCCAGCAGTGAAGCGCGGGGCGGGGAGCTGTTTTTT | CASSEARGGELFF
TRBD1 | once | TRBJ1-1 | TRBV5-1 | TGCGCCAGCAGCTCCGGACAGGGGGCCACTGAAGCTTTCTTT | CASSSGQGATEAFF
- | once | TRBJ1-1 | TRBV5-1 | TGCGCCAGCAGCTTGGAGCGGGGCACTGAAGCTTTCTTT | CASSLERGTEAFF
- | - | TRBJ1-2 | TRBV6-5 | TGTGCCAGCAGTTATCCCGGGGGGCGGGGTGGCTACACCTTC | CASSYPGGRGGYTF
TRBD1 | - | TRBJ1-1 | TRBV29-1 | TGCAGCGTTGTAGGAGGACAGGCGGGTATGAACACTGAAGCTTTCTTT | CSVVGGQAGMNTEAFF
- | - | TRBJ1-1 | TRBV19 | TGTGCCAGTAGTATTACGGTAAACACTGAAGCTTTCTTT | CASSITVNTEAFF
- | - | TRBJ1-1 | TRBV5-4 | TGTGCCAGCAGCTGGCAGGTGAACACTGAAGCTTTCTTT | CASSWQVNTEAFF
TRBD2 | - | TRBJ2-1 | TRBV5-1 | TGCGCCAGCAGCCATGGACTAGCGGGAGGTTTGGGCAATGAGCAGTTCTTC | CASSHGLAGGLGNEQFF
- | - | TRBJ2-7 | TRBV7-2 | TGTGCCAGCAGCTTAACTACCGGAGCCTACGAGCAGTACTTC | CASSLTTGAYEQYF
TRBD1 | - | TRBJ1-2 | TRBV5-1 | TGCGCCAGCAGCCTATCCGGGACAGCCTATGGCTACACCTTC | CASSLSGTAYGYTF
- | - | TRBJ1-6 | TRBV30 | TGTGCCTGGGGGCCGGCTGGTTCACCCCTCCACTTT | CAWGPAGSPLHF
- | - | TRBJ1-1 | TRBV7-2 | TGTGCCAGCAGCTTCCAAGGCGGGGGCCGGCCTGAAGCTTTCTTT | CASSFQGGGRPEAFF
- | - | TRBJ2-7 | TRBV19 | TGTGCCAGTAGTTTGGTTGGACAATCCAACTACGAGCAGTACTTC | CASSLVGQSNYEQYF
- | once | TRBJ1-4 | TRBV6-1 | TGTGCCAGCAGTGAAATTAGTCGAGGCCGCCTCGGGATTTTT | CASSEISRGRLGIF
TRBD1 | - | TRBJ1-3 | TRBV19 | TGTGCCAGTACCTCACAGGGGGCGCGGAGCACCATATATTTT | CASTSQGARSTIYF
TRBD2 | - | TRBJ2-7 | TRBV10-3 | TGTGCCATCCGTTTAAGTAGCGGGAGGCCCTACGAGCAGTACTTC | CAIRLSSGRPYEQYF
- | - | TRBJ2-7 | TRBV11-2 | TGTGCCAGCAGCTTAGAACAGCACTACGAGCAGTACTTC | CASSLEQHYEQYF
TRBD2 | - | TRBJ2-1 | TRBV6-4 | TGTGCCAGCAGTGACTCCGGGACTAGCGATGAGCAGTTCTTC | CASSDSGTSDEQFF
- | few | TRBJ1-2 | TRBV10-3 | TGTGCCATCAGTGCTGGACAGTCAGCTAACTATGGCTACACCTTC | CAISAGQSANYGYTF
- | - | TRBJ2-7 | TRBV7-9 | TGTGCCAGCAGCGGGGGGGCGGTAGCCTACGAGCAGTACTTC | CASSGGAVAYEQYF
TRBD1 | - | TRBJ1-1 | TRBV7-9 | TGTGCCAGCAGCCCTACAGGGGTGACTGAAGCTTTCTTT | CASSPTGVTEAFF
- | - | TRBJ2-3 | TRBV5-1 | TGCGCCAGCAGCAAAGGACAGACTAGCACAGATACGCAGTATTTT | CASSKGQTSTDTQYF
TRBD1 | - | TRBJ1-2 | TRBV28 | TGTGCCAGCAGCCTTTGGGGGATAAGGGGGCCCATGGCTAACTATGGCTACACCTTC | CASSLWGIRGPMANYGYTF
TRBD2 | - | TRBJ2-1 | TRBV28 | TGTGCCAGCAGTCCTTTAGCGGGGACGGACCACAATGAGCAGTTCTTC | CASSPLAGTDHNEQFF
- | - | TRBJ1-2 | TRBV30 | TGTGCCTGGAGTTCTAGCCGGGAAGCTAACTATGGCTACACCTTC | CAWSSSREANYGYTF
- | - | TRBJ1-1 | TRBV7-2 | TGTGCCAGCAGCTCCCTCCTCCAGGGGGCTTTCTTT | CASSSLLQGAFF
- | once | TRBJ2-1 | TRBV7-9 | TGTGCCAGCGAGGGGGTGGTGCGGAAGTACAATGAGCAGTTCTTC | CASEGVVRKYNEQFF
- | - | TRBJ2-5 | TRBV20-1 | TGCAGTGCTCCGAGGGAGACCCAGTACTTC | CSAPRETQYF
TRBD2 | once | TRBJ2-3 | TRBV9 | TGTGCCAGCATTCTAGCGGGGCCATACACAGATACGCAGTATTTT | CASILAGPYTDTQYF
TRBD1 | - | TRBJ2-7 | TRBV6-5 | TGTGCCAGCAGTAGGGACAGGGGAAGGGTCTACGAGCAGTACTTC | CASSRDRGRVYEQYF